Each of the 7 T cell receptor beta chains below was sequenced from the same sample in a study of blood T cell repertoires in COVID-19. Sequencing was performed with immunoSEQ multiplex PCR; in TCRdb, only in-frame clones are kept and a portion is missing. Here the sample spans roughly 320,000 clones, over 90% being singletons. Sequenced material: PBMCs or T cells enriched from blood (not recorded which). These receptors all stem from a woman aged 25 to 39 who had been exposed to COVID-19.

This rearrangement joins TRBV6-5 to TRBJ1-2, with 11 bases identical to TRBD1. Germline V gives CDR1 MNHEY, CDR2 SVGAGI. This CDR3 region has 13 residues. V trimming: 10 bases; J trimming: 8 bases; junction bases outside the gene matches: 9. The CDR3 nucleotides read TGTGCCACCATGGACAGGGGGCGTGTGGGCTACACCTTC. This sequence encodes CATMDRGRVGYTF.

This sequence joins TRBV7-9 and TRBJ2-3; D is perhaps TRBD1 (6 bases). V lost 5 bases to trimming and J lost 3 bases, with 18 bases between them. CDR3 length: 16 amino acids. Per the germline V gene, CDR1 is SEHNR and CDR2 is FQNEAQ (reference sequence). The CDR3 nucleotides are TGTGCCAGCAGCCCCCCATGGGCAGGGGTAACAGATACGCAGTATTTT. Its protein product is CASSPPWAGVTDTQYF.

The chain employs TRBV3-1 (or the pseudogene TRBV3-2) and TRBJ1-1; D is perhaps TRBD1 (5 bases). The length of the CDR3 is 13 residues. V was shortened by 2 bases and J by 3 bases, with 7 bases between the two germline ends. Per the germline V gene, CDR1 is LGHDT and CDR2 is YNNKEL (reference sequence). CDR3 amino acids: CASSQSRDTEAFF. The CDR3 region has the DNA TGTGCCAGCAGCCAAAGCAGGGACACTGAAGCTTTCTTT.

The CDR3, as DNA: TGCGCCAGCAGTTCACAGGGGGCGCGGAGGAATGAAAAACTGTTTTTT. Its translation: CASSSQGARRNEKLFF. The V call is TRBV4-1, the J call TRBJ1-4, with TRBD1 identical over 9 bases. The germline V gene encodes CDR1 MGHRA and CDR2 YSYEKL. The trim removed 6 bases at V and 5 bases at J, leaving 10 bases unmatched. CDR3 size: 16 residues.

V is TRBV23-1 and J is TRBJ2-7, with a possible D match to TRBD1 (5 bases). TRBV23-1 qualifies as an ORF whose function is uncertain. The CDR3 is made up of 11 amino acids. Trimming took off 5 bases at V and 7 bases at J, with 9 bases between the two ends. This CDR3 reads CASSANREQYF. DNA for the CDR3: TGCGCCAGCAGTGCTAACAGGGAGCAGTACTTC.

V and J are TRBV6-5 and TRBJ1-4; unclear D gene. Germline values: CDR1 MNHEY, CDR2 SVGAGI. V was shortened by 2 bases and J by 3 bases, with 10 bases between the two germline ends. There are 15 residues in the CDR3. CDR3 residues: CASSYRGLANEKLFF. The CDR3 DNA follows: TGTGCCAGCAGTTACCGGGGATTGGCTAATGAAAAACTGTTTTTT.

The genes are TRBV27 and TRBJ1-2; TRBD1 matches at 7 bases. Trimming cost V 4 bases and J 2 bases; bases outside gene matches: 4. Per the germline V gene, CDR1 is MNHEY and CDR2 is SMNVEV (reference sequence). CDR3 size: 14 residues. In DNA, the CDR3 is TGTGCCAGCAGTTCCGGACAGGACAACTATGGCTACACCTTC. Encoded protein: CASSSGQDNYGYTF.